This T cell receptor beta chain was sequenced for a study of blood T cell repertoires in COVID-19. The CDR3 contains 13 residues. The germline gives CDR1 MNHEY, CDR2 SMNVEV (reference sequence). The ends were cut back, 6 bases at V and 4 bases at J, with 12 bases in the middle. Sequenced by immunoSEQ multiplex PCR; TCRdb stores in-frame clones only, minus some. Of over 45,000 clones in the sample, roughly 84% were seen once. The sequence was collected from an elderly man in a cohort sampled during active COVID-19. The material sequenced was peripheral blood. This rearrangement joins TRBV27 to TRBJ2-5; no reliable D call. CDR3 protein: CASSIARVETQYF. The CDR3 DNA reads TGTGCCAGCAGCATTGCTAGAGTAGAGACCCAGTACTTC.